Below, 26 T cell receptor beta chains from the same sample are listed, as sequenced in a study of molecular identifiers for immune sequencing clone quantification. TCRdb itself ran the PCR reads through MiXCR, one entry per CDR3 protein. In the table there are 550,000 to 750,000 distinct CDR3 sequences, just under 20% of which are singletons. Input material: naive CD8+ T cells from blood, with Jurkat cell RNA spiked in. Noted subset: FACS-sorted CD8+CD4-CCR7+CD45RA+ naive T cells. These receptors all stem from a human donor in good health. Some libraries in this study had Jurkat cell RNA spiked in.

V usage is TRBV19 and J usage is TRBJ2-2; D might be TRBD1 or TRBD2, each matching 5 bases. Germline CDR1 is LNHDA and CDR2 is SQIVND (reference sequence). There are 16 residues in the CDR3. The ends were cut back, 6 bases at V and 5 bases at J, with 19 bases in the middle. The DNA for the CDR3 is TGTGCCAGTAGCCCCTGGTCGGGGCCAGTAACCGGGGAGCTGTTTTTT. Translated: CASSPWSGPVTGELFF.

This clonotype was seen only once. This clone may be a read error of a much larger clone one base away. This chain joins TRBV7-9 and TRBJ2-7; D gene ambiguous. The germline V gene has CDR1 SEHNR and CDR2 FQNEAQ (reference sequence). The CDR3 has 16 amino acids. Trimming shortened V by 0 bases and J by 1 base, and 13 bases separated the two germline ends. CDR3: CASSLALDILSYEQYF. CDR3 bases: TGTGCCAGCAGCTTAGCGCTCGATATCCTTTCCTACGAGCAGTACTTC. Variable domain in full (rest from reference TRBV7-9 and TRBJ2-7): DTGVSQNPRHKITKRGQNVTFRCDPISEHNRLYWYRQTLGQGPEFLTYFQNEAQLEKSRLLSDRFSAERPKGSFSTLEIQRTEQGDSAMYLCASSLALDILSYEQYFGPGTRLTVT.

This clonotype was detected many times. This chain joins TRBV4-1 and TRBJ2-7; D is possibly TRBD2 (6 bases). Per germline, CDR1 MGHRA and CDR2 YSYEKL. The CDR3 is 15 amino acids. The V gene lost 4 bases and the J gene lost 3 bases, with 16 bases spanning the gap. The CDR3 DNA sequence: TGCGCCAGCAGCCCCCTGGGTAGCGGTGACTACGAGCAGTACTTC. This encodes CASSPLGSGDYEQYF.

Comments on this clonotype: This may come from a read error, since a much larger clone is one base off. CDR3 sequence (DNA): TGTGCCAGCAGCCACGCTAGGGGGCCTGCGGACGAGCGGTACTTC. Its protein is CASSHARGPADERYF. V is TRBV14 and J is TRBJ2-7; 7 nucleotides match TRBD1. The CDR3 totals 15 residues. Germline CDR1 is SGHDN and CDR2 is FVKESK.

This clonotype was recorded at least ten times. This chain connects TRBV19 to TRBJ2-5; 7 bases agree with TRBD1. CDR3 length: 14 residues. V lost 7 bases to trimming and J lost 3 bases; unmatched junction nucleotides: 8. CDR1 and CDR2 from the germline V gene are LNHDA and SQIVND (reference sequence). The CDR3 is CASTRTGWEETQYF. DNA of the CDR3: TGTGCCAGTACCCGGACAGGATGGGAAGAGACCCAGTACTTC.

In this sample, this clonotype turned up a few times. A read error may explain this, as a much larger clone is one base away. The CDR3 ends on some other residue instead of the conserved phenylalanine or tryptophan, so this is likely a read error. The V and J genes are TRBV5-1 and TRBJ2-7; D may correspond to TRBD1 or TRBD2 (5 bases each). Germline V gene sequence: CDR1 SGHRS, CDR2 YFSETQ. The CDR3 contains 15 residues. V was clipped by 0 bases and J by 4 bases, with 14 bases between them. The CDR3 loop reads CASSLEAGSGYEQYL. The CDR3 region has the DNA TGCGCCAGCAGCTTGGAAGCAGGGTCGGGGTACGAGCAGTACCTC.

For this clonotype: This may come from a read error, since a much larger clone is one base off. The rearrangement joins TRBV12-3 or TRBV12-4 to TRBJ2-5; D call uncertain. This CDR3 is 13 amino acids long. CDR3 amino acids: CASSGYLQGTQYF. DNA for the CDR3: TGTGCCAGCAGTGGATACTTGCAAGGGACCCAGTACTTC.

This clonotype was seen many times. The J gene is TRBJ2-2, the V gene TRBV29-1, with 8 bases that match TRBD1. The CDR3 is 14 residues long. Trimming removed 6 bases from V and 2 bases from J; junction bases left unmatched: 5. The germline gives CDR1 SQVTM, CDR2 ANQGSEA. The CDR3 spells CSVVQGGNTGELFF. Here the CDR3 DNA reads TGCAGCGTCGTACAGGGGGGCAACACCGGGGAGCTGTTTTTT.

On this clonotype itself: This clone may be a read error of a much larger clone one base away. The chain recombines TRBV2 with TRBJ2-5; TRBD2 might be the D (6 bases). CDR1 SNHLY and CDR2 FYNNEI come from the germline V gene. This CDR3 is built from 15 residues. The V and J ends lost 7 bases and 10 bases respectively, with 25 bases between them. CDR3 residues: CASTGGTSTVGDQYF. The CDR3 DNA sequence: TGTGCCAGCACCGGGGGAACGTCCACAGTCGGGGACCAGTACTTC.

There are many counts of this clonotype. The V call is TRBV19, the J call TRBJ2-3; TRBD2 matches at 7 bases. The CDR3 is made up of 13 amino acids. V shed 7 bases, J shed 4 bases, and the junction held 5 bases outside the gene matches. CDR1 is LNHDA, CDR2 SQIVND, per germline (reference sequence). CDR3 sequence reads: CASIGGSSDTQYF. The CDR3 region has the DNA TGTGCCAGTATCGGCGGGAGTTCAGATACGCAGTATTTT.

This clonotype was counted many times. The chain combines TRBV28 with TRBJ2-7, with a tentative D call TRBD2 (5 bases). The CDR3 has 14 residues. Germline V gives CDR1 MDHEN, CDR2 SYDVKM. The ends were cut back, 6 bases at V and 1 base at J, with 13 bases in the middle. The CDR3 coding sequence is TGTGCCAGCAGCATTGTCCCGGGGTCCTACGAGCAGTACTTC. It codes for CASSIVPGSYEQYF. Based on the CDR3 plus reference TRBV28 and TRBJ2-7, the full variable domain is DVKVTQSSRYLVKRTGEKVFLECVQDMDHENMFWYRQDPGLGLRLIYFSYDVKMKEKGDIPEGYSVSREKKERFSLILESASTNQTSMYLCASSIVPGSYEQYFGPGTRLTVT.

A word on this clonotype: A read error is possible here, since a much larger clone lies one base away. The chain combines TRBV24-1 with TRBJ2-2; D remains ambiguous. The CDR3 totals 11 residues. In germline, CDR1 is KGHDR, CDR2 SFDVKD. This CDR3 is CSTSESGELFF. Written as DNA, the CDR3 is TGTTCCACCAGTGAATCCGGGGAGCTGTTTTTT.

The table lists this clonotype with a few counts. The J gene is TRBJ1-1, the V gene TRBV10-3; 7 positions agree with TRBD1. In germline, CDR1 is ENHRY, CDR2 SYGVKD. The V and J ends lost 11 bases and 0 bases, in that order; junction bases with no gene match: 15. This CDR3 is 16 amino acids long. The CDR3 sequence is CAVGIPGQTLNTEAFF. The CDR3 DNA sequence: TGTGCCGTCGGGATACCGGGACAGACTTTGAACACTGAAGCTTTCTTT.

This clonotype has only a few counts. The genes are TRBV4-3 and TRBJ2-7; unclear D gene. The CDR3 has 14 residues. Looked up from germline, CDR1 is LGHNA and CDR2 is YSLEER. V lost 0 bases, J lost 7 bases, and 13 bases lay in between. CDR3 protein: CASSQEFGTGEQYF. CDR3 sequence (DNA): TGCGCCAGCAGCCAAGAATTTGGCACCGGGGAGCAGTACTTC.

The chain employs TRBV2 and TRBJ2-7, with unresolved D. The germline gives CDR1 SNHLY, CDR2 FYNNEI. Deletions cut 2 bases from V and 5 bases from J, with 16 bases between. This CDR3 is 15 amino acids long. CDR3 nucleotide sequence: TGTGCCAGCAGTGAATCAGGACGGGCAGGCCACGAGCAGTACTTC. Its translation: CASSESGRAGHEQYF.

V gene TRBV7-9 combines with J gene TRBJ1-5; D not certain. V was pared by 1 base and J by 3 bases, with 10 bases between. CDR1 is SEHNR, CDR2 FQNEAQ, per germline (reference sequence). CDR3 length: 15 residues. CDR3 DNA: TGTGCCAGCAGCTTAGGAGGGTCCTACAATCAGCCCCAGCATTTT. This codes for CASSLGGSYNQPQHF.

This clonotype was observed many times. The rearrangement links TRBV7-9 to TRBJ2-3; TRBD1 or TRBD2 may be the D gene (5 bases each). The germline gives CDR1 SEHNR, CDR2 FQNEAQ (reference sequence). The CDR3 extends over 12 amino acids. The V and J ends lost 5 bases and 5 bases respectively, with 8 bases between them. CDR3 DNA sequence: TGTGCCAGCAGCCCAGGGAGAGATACGCAGTATTTT. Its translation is CASSPGRDTQYF.

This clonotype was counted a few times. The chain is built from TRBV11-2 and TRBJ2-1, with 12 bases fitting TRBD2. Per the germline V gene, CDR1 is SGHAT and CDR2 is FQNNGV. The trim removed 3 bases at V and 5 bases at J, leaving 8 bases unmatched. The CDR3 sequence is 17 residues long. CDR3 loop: CASSLGTSGRSDNEQFF. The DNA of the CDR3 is TGTGCCAGCAGCTTGGGTACTAGCGGGAGGAGCGACAATGAGCAGTTCTTC.

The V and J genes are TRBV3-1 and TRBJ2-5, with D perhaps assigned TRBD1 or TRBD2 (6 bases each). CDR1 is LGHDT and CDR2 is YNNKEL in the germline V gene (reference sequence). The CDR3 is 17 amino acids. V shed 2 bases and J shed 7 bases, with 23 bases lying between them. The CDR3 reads CASSQSLKGGNVGTQYF. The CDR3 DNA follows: TGTGCCAGCAGCCAATCACTGAAGGGGGGAAATGTGGGGACCCAGTACTTC.

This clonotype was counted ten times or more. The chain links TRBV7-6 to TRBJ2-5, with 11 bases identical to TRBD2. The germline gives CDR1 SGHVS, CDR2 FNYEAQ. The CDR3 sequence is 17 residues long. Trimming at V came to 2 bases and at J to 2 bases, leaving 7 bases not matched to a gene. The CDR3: CASSLWASGGLQETQYF. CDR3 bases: TGTGCCAGCAGCTTATGGGCTAGCGGGGGGCTACAAGAGACCCAGTACTTC.

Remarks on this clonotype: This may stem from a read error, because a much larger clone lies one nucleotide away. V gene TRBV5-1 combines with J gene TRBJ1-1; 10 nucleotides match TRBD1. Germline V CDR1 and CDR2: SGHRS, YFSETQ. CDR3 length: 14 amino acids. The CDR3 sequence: CASGLGQGLSEAFF. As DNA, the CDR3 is TGCGCCAGCGGCTTGGGACAGGGGTTGTCTGAAGCTTTCTTT.

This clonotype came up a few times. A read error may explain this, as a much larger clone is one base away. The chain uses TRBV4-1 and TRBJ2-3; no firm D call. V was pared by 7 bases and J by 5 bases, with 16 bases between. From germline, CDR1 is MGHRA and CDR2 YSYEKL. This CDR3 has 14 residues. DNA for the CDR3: TGCGCCAGCACCCCCCCCGAGGTCCTAGATACGCAGTATTTT. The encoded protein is CASTPPEVLDTQYF.

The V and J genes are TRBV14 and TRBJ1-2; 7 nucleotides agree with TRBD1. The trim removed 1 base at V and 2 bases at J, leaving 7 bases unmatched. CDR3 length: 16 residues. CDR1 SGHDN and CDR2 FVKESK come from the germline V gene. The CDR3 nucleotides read TGTGCCAGCAGCCAAGTAGGGGGCAGGGGGAACTATGGCTACACCTTC. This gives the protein CASSQVGGRGNYGYTF.

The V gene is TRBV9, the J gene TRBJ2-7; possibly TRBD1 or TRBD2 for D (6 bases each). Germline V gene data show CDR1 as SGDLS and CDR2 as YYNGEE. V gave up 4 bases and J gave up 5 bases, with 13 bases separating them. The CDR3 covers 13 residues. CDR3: CASSSRGADEQYF. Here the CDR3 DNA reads TGTGCCAGCAGCTCAAGGGGGGCTGACGAGCAGTACTTC.

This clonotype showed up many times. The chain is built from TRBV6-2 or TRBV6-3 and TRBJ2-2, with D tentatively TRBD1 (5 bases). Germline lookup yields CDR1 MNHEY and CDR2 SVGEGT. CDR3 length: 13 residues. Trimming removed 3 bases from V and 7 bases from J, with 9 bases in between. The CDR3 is CASSYGRVGELFF. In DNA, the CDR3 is TGTGCCAGCAGTTATGGCAGGGTCGGGGAGCTGTTTTTT.

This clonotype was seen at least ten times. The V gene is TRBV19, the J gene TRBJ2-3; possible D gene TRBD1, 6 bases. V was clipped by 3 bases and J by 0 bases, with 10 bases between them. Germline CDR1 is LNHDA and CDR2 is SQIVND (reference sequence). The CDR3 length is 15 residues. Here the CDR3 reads CASSISGDSTDTQYF. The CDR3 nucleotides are TGTGCCAGTAGTATCTCAGGGGACAGCACAGATACGCAGTATTTT.